The T cell receptor beta chain described here comes from a study of read filtering for tumor transcriptome and immune sequencing. Regarding the study as a whole: Without single-read clonotypes, shared clonotype proportions correlated more between IR-seq and RNA-seq.

Ten or more counts support this clonotype. Its antigen is unknown. This CDR3 contains 14 residues. V dropped 5 bases and J dropped 5; count of bases not matched to a gene: 6. Germline CDR1 and CDR2: MNHEY and SMNVEV (reference sequence). From roughly 400 ng of RNA, a library with molecular barcoded alpha/delta and beta/gamma adaptors was made. One entry per CDR3 protein results from TCRdb running MiXCR on the reads. The sample lists about 27,000 distinct CDR3 sequences; around 14% were seen once. This sequence joins TRBV27 and TRBJ2-1, with 7 bases identical to TRBD1. The clonotype was recovered from a donor aged 40 or over with multiple myeloma. Specimen: a population of CD138-negative cells sorted from bone marrow. CDR3 in amino acids: CASSTMDRNNEQFF. The CDR3 DNA reads as TGTGCCAGCAGTACAATGGACAGGAACAATGAGCAGTTCTTC.